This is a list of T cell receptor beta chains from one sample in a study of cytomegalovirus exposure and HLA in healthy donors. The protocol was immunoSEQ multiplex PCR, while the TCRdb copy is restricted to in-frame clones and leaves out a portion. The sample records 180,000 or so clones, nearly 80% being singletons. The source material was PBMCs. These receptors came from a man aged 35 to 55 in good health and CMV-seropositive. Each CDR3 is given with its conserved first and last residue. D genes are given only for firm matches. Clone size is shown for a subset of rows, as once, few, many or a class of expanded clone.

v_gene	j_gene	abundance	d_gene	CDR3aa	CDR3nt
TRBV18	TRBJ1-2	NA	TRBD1	CASSAGTDNYGYTF	TGTGCCAGCTCAGCAGGGACAGATAACTATGGCTACACCTTC
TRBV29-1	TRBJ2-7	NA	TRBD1	CSVGPGQGAGEQYF	TGCAGCGTTGGACCGGGACAGGGCGCTGGGGAGCAGTACTTC
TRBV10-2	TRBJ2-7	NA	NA	CASSGSWRANSYEQYF	TGCGCCAGCAGTGGGTCGTGGAGGGCCAACTCCTACGAGCAGTACTTC
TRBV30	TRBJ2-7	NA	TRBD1	CAWRKQGTSYEQYF	TGTGCCTGGAGGAAACAGGGGACCTCCTACGAGCAGTACTTC
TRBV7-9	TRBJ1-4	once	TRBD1	CASSYPTTPRDRGMEKLFF	TGTGCCAGCAGCTACCCTACCACCCCCCGGGACAGGGGTATGGAAAAACTGTTTTTT
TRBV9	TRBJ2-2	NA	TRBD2	CASSVAGSGRAGELFF	TGTGCCAGCAGCGTAGCGGGTAGCGGGAGGGCCGGGGAGCTGTTTTTT
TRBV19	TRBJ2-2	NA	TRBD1	CASSIRLQGLGGELFF	TGTGCCAGTAGTATTAGGCTACAGGGGCTGGGCGGGGAGCTGTTTTTT
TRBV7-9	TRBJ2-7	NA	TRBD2	CASGLAGAHEQYF	TGTGCCAGTGGACTAGCGGGAGCCCACGAGCAGTACTTC
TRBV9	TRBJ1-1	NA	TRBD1	CASRLTGEKYVAEAFF	TGTGCCAGCAGATTGACAGGGGAAAAGTATGTCGCTGAAGCTTTCTTT
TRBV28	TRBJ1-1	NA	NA	CASSLTTREAFF	TGTGCCAGCAGTTTAACGACACGTGAAGCTTTCTTT
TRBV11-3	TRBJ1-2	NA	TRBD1	CASSFGATGYDGYTF	TGTGCCAGCAGCTTTGGAGCGACAGGGTATGATGGCTACACCTTC
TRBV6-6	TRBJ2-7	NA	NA	CATGLAVSYEQYF	TGTGCCACCGGACTTGCGGTCTCCTACGAGCAGTACTTC
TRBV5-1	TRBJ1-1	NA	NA	CASSLATDLNTEAFF	TGCGCCAGCAGCTTGGCCACAGACCTTAACACTGAAGCTTTCTTT
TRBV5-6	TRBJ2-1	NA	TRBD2	CASSPLLAGGPNEQFF	TGTGCCAGCAGCCCGCTACTAGCGGGAGGGCCTAATGAGCAGTTCTTC
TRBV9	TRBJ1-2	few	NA	CASSVGGQTYGYTF	TGTGCCAGCAGCGTAGGAGGACAAACATATGGCTACACCTTC
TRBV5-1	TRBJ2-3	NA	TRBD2	CASSLVVGRIGDTQYF	TGCGCCAGCAGCTTGGTGGTCGGGAGGATTGGAGATACGCAGTATTTT